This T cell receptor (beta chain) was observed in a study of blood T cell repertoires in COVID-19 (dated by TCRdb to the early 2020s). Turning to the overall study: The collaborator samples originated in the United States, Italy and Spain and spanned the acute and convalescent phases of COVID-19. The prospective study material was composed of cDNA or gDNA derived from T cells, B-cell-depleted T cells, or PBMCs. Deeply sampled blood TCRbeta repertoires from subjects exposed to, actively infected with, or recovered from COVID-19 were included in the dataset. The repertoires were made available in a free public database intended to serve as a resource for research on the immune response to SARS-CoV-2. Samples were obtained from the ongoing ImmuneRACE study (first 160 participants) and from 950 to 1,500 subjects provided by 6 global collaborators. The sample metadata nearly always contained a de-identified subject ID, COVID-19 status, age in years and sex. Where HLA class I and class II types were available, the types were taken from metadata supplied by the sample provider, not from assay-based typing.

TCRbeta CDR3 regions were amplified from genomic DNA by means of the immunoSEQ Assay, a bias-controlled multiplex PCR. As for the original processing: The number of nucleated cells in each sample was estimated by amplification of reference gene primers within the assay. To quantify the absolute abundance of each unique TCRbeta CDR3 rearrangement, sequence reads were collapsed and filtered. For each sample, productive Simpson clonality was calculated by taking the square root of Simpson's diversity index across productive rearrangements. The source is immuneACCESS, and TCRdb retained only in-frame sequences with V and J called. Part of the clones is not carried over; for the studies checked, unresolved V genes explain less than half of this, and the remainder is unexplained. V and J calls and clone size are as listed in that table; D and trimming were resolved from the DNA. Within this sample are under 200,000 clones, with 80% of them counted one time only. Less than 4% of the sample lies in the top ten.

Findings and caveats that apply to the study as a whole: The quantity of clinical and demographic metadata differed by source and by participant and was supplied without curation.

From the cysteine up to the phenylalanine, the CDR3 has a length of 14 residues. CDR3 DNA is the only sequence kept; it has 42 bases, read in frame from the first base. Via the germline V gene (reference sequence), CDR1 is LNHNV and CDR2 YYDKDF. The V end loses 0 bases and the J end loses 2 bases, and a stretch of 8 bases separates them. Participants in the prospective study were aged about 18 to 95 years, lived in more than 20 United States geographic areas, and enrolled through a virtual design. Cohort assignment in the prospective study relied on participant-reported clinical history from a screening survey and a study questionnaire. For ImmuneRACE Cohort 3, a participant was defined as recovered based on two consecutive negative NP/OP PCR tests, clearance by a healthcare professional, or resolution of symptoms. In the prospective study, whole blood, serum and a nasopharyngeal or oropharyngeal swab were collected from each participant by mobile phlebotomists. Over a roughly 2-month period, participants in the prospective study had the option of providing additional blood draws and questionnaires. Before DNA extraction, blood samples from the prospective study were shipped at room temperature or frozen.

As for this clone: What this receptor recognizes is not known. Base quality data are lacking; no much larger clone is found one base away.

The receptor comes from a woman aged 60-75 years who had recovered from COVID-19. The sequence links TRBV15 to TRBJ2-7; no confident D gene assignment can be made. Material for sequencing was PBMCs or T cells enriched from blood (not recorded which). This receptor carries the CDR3 CATSRDQVPYEQYF. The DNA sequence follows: TGTGCCACCAGCAGAGATCAGGTCCCCTACGAGCAGTACTTC.